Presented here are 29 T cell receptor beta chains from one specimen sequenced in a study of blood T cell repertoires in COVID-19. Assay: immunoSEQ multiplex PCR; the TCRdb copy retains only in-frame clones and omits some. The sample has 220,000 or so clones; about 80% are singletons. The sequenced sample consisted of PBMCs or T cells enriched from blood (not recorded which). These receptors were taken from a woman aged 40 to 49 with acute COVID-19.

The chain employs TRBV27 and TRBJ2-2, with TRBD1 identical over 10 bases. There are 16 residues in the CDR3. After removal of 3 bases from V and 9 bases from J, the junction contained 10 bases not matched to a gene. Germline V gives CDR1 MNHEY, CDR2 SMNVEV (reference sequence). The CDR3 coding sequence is TGTGCCAGCAGTTTTACCGGGACAGGGGCTTTTCGGGAGCTGTTTTTT. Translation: CASSFTGTGAFRELFF.

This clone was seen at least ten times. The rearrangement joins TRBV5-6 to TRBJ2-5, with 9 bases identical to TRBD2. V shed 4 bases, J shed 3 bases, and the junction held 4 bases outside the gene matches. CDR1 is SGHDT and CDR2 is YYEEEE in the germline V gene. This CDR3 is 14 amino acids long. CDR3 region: CASSPVAGEETQYF. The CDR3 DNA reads TGTGCCAGCAGCCCAGTAGCGGGAGAAGAGACCCAGTACTTC.

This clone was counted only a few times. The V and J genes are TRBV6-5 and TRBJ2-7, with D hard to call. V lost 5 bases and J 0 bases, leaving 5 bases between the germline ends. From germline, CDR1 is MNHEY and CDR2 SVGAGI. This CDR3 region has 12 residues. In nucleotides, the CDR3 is TGTGCCAGCAGTATCAGCTCCTACGAGCAGTACTTC. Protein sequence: CASSISSYEQYF.

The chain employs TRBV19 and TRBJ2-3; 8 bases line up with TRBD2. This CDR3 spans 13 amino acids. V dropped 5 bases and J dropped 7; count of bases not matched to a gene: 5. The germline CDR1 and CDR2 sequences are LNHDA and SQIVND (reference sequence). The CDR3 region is CASSFGGANTQYF. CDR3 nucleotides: TGTGCCAGTAGTTTCGGGGGGGCTAATACGCAGTATTTT.

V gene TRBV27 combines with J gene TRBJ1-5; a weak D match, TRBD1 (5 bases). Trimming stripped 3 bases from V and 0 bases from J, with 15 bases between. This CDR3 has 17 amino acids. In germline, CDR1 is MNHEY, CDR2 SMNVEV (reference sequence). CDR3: CASSFPGGAYSNQPQHF. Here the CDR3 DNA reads TGTGCCAGCAGTTTCCCTGGAGGGGCTTATAGCAATCAGCCCCAGCATTTT.

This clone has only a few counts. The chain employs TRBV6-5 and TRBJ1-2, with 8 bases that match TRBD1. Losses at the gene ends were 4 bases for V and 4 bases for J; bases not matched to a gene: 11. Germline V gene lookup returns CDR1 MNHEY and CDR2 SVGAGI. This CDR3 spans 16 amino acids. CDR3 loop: CASSSLYSGGGYGYTF. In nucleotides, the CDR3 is TGTGCCAGCAGTTCCCTATATTCAGGGGGCGGCTATGGCTACACCTTC.

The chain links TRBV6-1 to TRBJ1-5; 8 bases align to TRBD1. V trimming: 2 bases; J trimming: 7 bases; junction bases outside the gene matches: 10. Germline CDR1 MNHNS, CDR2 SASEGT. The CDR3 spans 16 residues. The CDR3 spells CASSESRGRGHQPQHF. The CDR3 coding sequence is TGTGCCAGCAGTGAATCTAGGGGCAGGGGGCACCAGCCCCAGCATTTT.

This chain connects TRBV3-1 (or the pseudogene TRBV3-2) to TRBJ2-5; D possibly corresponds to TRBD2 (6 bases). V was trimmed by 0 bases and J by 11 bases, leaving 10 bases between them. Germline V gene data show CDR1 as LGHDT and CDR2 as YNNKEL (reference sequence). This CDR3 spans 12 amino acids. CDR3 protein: CASSQDLRGQYF. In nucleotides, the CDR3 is TGTGCCAGCAGCCAAGATCTACGGGGGCAGTACTTC.

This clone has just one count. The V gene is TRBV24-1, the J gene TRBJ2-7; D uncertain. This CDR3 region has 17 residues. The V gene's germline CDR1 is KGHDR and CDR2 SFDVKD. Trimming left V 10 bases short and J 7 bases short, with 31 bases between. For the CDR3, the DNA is TGTGCCACGATACCGCATACCAGACTGGAGCATCCTACAGAGCAGTACTTC. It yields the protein CATIPHTRLEHPTEQYF.

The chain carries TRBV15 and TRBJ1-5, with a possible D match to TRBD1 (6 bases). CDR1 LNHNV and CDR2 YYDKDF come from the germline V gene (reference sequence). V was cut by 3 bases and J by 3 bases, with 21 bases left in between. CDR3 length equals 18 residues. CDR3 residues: CATSRNRQVGRDNQPQHF. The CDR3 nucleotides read TGTGCCACCAGCAGGAACCGACAGGTCGGACGCGACAATCAGCCCCAGCATTTT.

Here the CDR3 DNA reads TGTGCCAGCAGCCGGAACGACAGGCCCACAGATACGCAGTATTTT. Its protein product is CASSRNDRPTDTQYF. The J gene is TRBJ2-3, the V gene TRBV7-3, with D maybe TRBD1 (6 bases). Germline V CDR1 and CDR2: SGHTA, FQGTGA. Trimming stripped 5 bases from V and 2 bases from J, with 14 bases between. The CDR3 consists of 15 residues.

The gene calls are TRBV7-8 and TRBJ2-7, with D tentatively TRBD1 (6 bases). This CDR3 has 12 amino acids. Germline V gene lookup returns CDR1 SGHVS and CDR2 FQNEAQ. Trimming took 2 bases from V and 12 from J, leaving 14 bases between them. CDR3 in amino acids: CASSLFGDMTYF. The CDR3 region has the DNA TGTGCCAGCAGCTTATTTGGGGACATGACGTACTTC.

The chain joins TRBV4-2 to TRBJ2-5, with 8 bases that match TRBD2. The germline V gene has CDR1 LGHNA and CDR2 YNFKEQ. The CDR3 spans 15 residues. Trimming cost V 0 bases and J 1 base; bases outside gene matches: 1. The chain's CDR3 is CASSQDRGGQETQYF. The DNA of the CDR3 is TGTGCCAGCAGCCAAGATCGGGGGGGCCAAGAGACCCAGTACTTC.

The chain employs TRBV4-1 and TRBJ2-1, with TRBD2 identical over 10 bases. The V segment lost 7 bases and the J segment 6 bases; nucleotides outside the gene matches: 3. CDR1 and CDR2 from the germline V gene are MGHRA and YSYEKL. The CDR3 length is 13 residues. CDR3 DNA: TGCGCCAGCAAACTAGCGGGGTCCAATGAGCAGTTCTTC. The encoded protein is CASKLAGSNEQFF.

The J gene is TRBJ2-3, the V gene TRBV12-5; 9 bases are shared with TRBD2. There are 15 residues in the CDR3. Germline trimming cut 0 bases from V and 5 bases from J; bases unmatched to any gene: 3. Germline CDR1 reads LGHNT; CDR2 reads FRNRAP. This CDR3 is CASGLVGGGVDTQYF. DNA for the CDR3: TGTGCTAGTGGTTTGGTCGGCGGGGGGGTAGATACGCAGTATTTT.

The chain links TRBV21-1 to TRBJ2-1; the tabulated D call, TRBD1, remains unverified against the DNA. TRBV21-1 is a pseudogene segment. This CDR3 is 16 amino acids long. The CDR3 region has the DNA TGTGCCAGCAGCATTGGGCTCAACAGAACCTACAATGAGCAGTTCTTC. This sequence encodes CASSIGLNRTYNEQFF.

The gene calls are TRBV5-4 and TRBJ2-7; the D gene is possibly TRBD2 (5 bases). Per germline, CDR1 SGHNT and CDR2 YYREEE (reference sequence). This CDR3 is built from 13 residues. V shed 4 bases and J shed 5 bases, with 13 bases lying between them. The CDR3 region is CASSIGYGDEQYF. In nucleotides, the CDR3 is TGTGCCAGCAGCATCGGATACGGGGACGAGCAGTACTTC.

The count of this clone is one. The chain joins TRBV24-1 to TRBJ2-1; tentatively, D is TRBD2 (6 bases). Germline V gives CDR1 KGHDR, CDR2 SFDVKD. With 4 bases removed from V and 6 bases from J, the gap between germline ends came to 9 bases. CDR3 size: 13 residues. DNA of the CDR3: TGTGCCACCAGTGAGGCGGGACTCAATGAGCAGTTCTTC. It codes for CATSEAGLNEQFF.

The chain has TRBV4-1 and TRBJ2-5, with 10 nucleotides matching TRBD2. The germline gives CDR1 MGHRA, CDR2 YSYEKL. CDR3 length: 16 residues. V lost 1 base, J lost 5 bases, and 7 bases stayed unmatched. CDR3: CASSQGLAGELETQYF. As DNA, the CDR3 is TGCGCCAGCAGCCAAGGGCTAGCGGGGGAGTTGGAGACCCAGTACTTC.

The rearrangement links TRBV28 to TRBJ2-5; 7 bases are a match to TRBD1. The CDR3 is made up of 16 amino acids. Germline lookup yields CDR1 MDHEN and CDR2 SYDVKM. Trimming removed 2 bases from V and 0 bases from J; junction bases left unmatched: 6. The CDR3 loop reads CASSLAQGQYQETQYF. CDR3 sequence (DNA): TGTGCCAGCAGTTTAGCACAGGGACAGTACCAAGAGACCCAGTACTTC.

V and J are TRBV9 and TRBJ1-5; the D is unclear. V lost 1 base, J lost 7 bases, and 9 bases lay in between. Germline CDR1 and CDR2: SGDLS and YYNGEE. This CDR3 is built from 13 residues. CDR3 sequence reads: CASSVHEGQPQHF. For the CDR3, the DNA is TGTGCCAGCAGCGTACACGAGGGACAGCCCCAGCATTTT.

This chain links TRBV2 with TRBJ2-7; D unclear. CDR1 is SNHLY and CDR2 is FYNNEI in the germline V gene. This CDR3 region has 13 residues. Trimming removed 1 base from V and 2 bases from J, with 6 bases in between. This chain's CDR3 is CASSEVVTYEQYF. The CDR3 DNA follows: TGTGCCAGCAGTGAAGTAGTGACCTACGAGCAGTACTTC.

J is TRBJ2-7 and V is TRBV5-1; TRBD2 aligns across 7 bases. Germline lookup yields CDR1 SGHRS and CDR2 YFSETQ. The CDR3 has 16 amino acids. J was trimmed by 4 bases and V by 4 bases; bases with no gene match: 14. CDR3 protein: CASSPLSGTLSYEQYF. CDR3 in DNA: TGCGCCAGCAGCCCATTAAGCGGGACCCTCTCTTACGAGCAGTACTTC.

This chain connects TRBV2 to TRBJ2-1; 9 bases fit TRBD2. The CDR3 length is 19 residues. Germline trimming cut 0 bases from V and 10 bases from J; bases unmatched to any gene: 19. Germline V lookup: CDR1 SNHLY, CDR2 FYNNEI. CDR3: CASSEALTFSGRGGREQFF. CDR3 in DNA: TGTGCCAGCAGTGAAGCGCTAACGTTTAGCGGGAGAGGGGGAAGGGAGCAGTTCTTC.

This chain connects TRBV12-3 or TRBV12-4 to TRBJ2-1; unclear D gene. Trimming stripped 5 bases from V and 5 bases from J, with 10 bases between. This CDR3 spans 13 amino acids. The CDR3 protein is CASSLRQNNEQFF. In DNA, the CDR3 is TGTGCCAGCAGTCTTCGCCAGAACAATGAGCAGTTCTTC.

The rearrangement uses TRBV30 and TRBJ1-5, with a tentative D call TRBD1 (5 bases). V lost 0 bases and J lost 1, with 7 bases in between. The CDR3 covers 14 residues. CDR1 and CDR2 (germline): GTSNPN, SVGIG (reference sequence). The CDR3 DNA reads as TGTGCCTGGAGTGTGGGGCAGAGCAATCAGCCCCAGCATTTT. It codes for CAWSVGQSNQPQHF.

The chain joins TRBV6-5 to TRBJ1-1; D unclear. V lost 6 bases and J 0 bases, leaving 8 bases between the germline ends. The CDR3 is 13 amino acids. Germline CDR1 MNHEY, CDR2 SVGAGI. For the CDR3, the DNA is TGTGCCAGCAGGATTTCAGTGAACACTGAAGCTTTCTTT. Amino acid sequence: CASRISVNTEAFF.

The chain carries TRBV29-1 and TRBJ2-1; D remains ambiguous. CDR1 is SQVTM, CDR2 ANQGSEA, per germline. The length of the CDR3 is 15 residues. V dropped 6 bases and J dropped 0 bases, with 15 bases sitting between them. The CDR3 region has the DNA TGCAGCGTCCCCCGCCAGGCCAGCTCCTACAATGAGCAGTTCTTC. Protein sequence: CSVPRQASSYNEQFF.

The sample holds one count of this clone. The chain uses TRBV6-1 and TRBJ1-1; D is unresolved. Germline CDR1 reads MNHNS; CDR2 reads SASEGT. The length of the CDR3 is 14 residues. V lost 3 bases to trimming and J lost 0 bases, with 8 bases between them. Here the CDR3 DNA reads TGTGCCAGCAGTGATAAATCGGTGAACACTGAAGCTTTCTTT. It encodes CASSDKSVNTEAFF.